This T cell receptor beta chain was retrieved from a study of blood T cells in healthy people across ages. Healthy individuals of Caucasian origin from Russia, aged 6 to 90, served as donors. The CDR3 covers 15 residues. V lost 0 bases, J lost 1 base, and 6 bases lay in between. Germline CDR1 and CDR2: MNHEY and SVGAGI. Alongside a J-beta primer mix, a sample-barcoded 5' primer served in a second PCR lasting about 7 to 12 cycles. TCRdb called the 5' RACE reads again in MiXCR, with one record for every CDR3 protein. The repertoire consists of fewer than 950,000 distinct CDR3 sequences, with around 34% occurring once and the leading ten covering approximately 13%.

The chain carries TRBV6-5 and TRBJ2-2, with D hard to call. The receptor was isolated from a man aged 18 to 29 in good health. The sequencing input was blood. DNA for the CDR3: TGTGCCAGCAGTTACTCTTCCAGGAACACCGGGGAGCTGTTTTTT. Residues: CASSYSSRNTGELFF.